This T cell receptor (beta chain) derives from a study of T cell responses to AZD1222 COVID-19 vaccine. About this clone: Its antigen is not known.

Pooled together were second doses at about 4 or about 12 weeks. Trimming left V 7 bases short and J 6 bases short, with 22 bases between. CDR3 length: 17 residues. In germline, CDR1 is LNHDA, CDR2 SQIVND (reference sequence). Libraries were prepared by immunoSEQ multiplex PCR; TCRdb keeps only in-frame clonotypes and omits some of them. In the table there are about 140,000 clones, around nine tenths of which are singletons. Points from the study as a whole: When two AZD1222 doses had been given, Spike-specific TCR breadth and depth rose. Among those given AZD1222, only five or six were seropositive at baseline. Donors skewed white British and female; clonal diversity was possibly underestimated.

The chain combines TRBV19 with TRBJ1-6; possible D gene TRBD1, 5 bases. This sequence was found in an adult who received the AZD1222 COVID-19 vaccine. The sequenced sample was peripheral blood, obtained 28 days after the second AZD1222 dose. CDR3 protein: CASTSMGGTGSNSPLHF. CDR3 DNA sequence: TGTGCCAGTACCTCGATGGGGGGGACTGGGAGTAATTCACCCCTCCACTTT.